The rows below give T cell receptor beta chains drawn from one sample of a study of cytomegalovirus exposure and HLA in healthy donors. Clones were sequenced by immunoSEQ multiplex PCR, and TCRdb holds only the in-frame ones, with some missing. This sample carries roughly 190,000 clones, roughly 80% of them seen once, and the ten largest clones take approximately 6%. Sequences were obtained from PBMCs. The origin of the receptors is a man aged 40-50 years in good health and CMV-seropositive. CDR3s leave out the opening cysteine and the closing phenylalanine or tryptophan. Clone size, where shown, is once, few, many, or a class for clones that have expanded.

cdr3_aa clone_size j_call v_call
ASSHEGALQGALNTEAF NA TRBJ1-1 TRBV19
ASSHGGPDDTQY NA TRBJ2-3 TRBV7-3
ASRDRPSNSPLH NA TRBJ1-6 TRBV19
ASTSLTGAGTENTGELF NA TRBJ2-2 TRBV19
ASSLTGRDQPQH NA TRBJ1-5 TRBV28
ASSYPTPPYT NA TRBJ1-2 TRBV6-6
ASSLDPPKNT NA TRBJ1-2 TRBV11-2
ASSLAGGPVDEQY NA TRBJ2-7 TRBV7-7
ASSKGQTNYGYT NA TRBJ1-2 TRBV2
ASSPSTAPDEQY NA NA TRBV5-1
ASSQDYGNYGYT NA TRBJ1-2 TRBV4-1
ASSLWFPLGHDSGANVLT NA TRBJ2-6 TRBV27
ASSFSTGSYEAF once TRBJ1-1 TRBV11-2
ASSLGLAGGPTDTQY NA TRBJ2-3 TRBV7-2
ASSWDSYEQY once TRBJ2-7 TRBV12-1
ASSLVVSGPGNTIY NA TRBJ1-3 TRBV7-9
ASSSGQLGDEKLF NA TRBJ1-4 TRBV5-1
ASSRDTQETQY once TRBJ2-5 TRBV7-9
ASSLARQGGVEQY NA TRBJ2-7 TRBV5-4
ASSPRNYT NA TRBJ1-2 TRBV7-9
SVGARFPADTQY NA TRBJ2-3 TRBV29-1
ASSPRDRGTEKLF NA TRBJ1-4 TRBV9
ASSPAGGYEQY NA TRBJ2-7 TRBV19
ASGPTANTGELF NA TRBJ2-2 TRBV19
ASSPRSDREETQY few TRBJ2-5 TRBV18
ASSSDISNQPQH NA TRBJ1-5 TRBV7-9
ASTGQGDSEF NA TRBJ2-1 TRBV2
AWSVTDTQY NA TRBJ2-3 TRBV30
ASSVGGAGYNQPQH NA TRBJ1-5 TRBV28
ASSQGRLVEGEQF NA TRBJ2-1 TRBV4-2
ASSEVAGGETQY NA TRBJ2-5 TRBV2
ASRENSGPTYNEQF NA TRBJ2-1 TRBV6-1
ASSLQGFGNTIY NA TRBJ1-3 TRBV14
ASSESGGTWAMNTEAF NA TRBJ1-1 TRBV10-1
ASSLTSGGAHTGELF NA TRBJ2-2 TRBV27
ASSVEVRLTGQETQY NA TRBJ2-5 TRBV9
ASSLEWGSRWPQH NA TRBJ1-5 TRBV7-2
ASSLRQGTNEKLF few TRBJ1-4 TRBV9
ASSESPPGGLAGYNEQF NA TRBJ2-1 TRBV10-1
ASSPAGRHPYEQY NA NA TRBV7-7
ASSLLQGGAEAF NA TRBJ1-1 TRBV5-4
ASSGRGDGANVLT NA TRBJ2-6 TRBV19
ASSRTGLSGYT NA TRBJ1-2 TRBV7-3
ASSQGQGATYEQY NA TRBJ2-7 TRBV19
TSSQPQNQGGNEKLF NA TRBJ1-4 TRBV1
ASSLGLDYEQY NA TRBJ2-7 TRBV5-1